The sequence of this TCR beta chain was determined in a study of cytomegalovirus exposure and HLA in healthy donors (dated 2017 in TCRdb). Context from the whole study: According to an earlier analysis of 550 to 700 of the donors, 150 million to 200 million T cells yielded 100 million or so unique TCR beta sequences and approximately 300 Gb of sequence data. An early release that covered more than 550 HLA-typed donors contained approximately 300 gigabases of sequencing data and approximately 85 million unique TCR sequences. Of the roughly 410 genotyped donors, roughly 80% were placed in the genetic ancestry cluster associated with self-reported Caucasian donors. The study aimed to test whether cataloging public T cell receptors could reveal signatures of past pathogen exposure. The study used immunosequencing to profile the T cell repertoires of approximately 650 subjects and linked those repertoires to cytomegalovirus serostatus. Besides the first cohort of around 700 subjects, a separate validation cohort made up of over 100 different subjects was used. High-throughput TCR immunosequencing, statistical association of individual TCRs with disease status, and machine learning were combined to predict cytomegalovirus infection status. To study patterns of TCR occurrence, a later analysis re-analyzed previously published TCR beta repertoires from 700 or so donors and added high-resolution HLA genotyping. In the later analysis, no new phenotypic data were used to find candidate immune exposures; instead, reliance was placed on TCR beta sequences and their occurrence across donors. In an earlier analysis of around 540 of the donors, high-throughput TCR beta sequencing was used to judge whether each TCR beta V gene segment behaved as functional or pseudogenic. Donor age, sex, ethnicity and CMV serostatus were compiled together with the repertoire data. A later genetic analysis used genome-wide SNP genotypes for about 65% of the 666 donors, treating that subset as a discovery cohort. Every discovery cohort repertoire had been produced on one sequencing platform. Both class I and class II loci were covered by HLA typing, at four-digit resolution. Typing coverage varied by locus: about 620-640 donors for A, B, C, DRB1 and DQB1; roughly 560 for DQA1; nearly 610 for DPA1; about 450 for DPB1. A few DR-DQ haplotypes were treated as single units for association and clustering because of strong linkage in the cohort. Among over 350 genotyped donors of the cohort, an average of approximately 230,000 unique TCR beta nucleotide sequences were sequenced per donor, 15% to 20% of them non-productive. Results the study describes overall, beyond this receptor: Because counts were too low, fewer than 20 rarely observed V segments, including chromosome 9 orphons, were excluded from the earlier analysis of several hundred of the donors. This cohort had only TCR beta chains sequenced, and the lack of alpha or paired-chain data limited which features could be detected. In vitro tests confirmed that three of the cytomegalovirus-associated TCR beta chains recognize cytomegalovirus antigens. Strong co-occurrence of HLA alleles, especially DR and DQ, made assigning TCR associations to individual alleles difficult. Most TCR sequences were seen in very few donors, while some public TCRs were found in many individuals. HLA typing was unavailable for some donors at each locus, so association tests used only the typed subset. A further reported finding was that TCR beta sequences accurately predicted the HLA-A and HLA-B alleles for most subjects in the first cohort. Most CMV-associated TCR beta chains appeared to be HLA-restricted in a later analysis, and the HLA associations seemed to be driven largely by CMV exposure. A later analysis found that HLA-associated TCR beta chains were more clonally expanded and had lower generation probabilities than equally common non-associated chains. According to a later analysis, TCR association rates differed among HLA loci, with DRB1 alleles showing the most associated TCRs and HLA-C alleles showing the fewest. Presence/absence analyses assumed roughly uniform sequencing depth across donors, an assumption that may not hold. Some IMGT-functional V segments, including TRBV6-2 and TRBV6-3, could not be distinguished by the 87-base-pair reads and were therefore excluded. In a later analysis, around 17,000 TCR beta sequences were associated with specific HLA alleles at a false discovery rate of 0.05. For the cohort, immune exposure information was limited to CMV serostatus. Several of the top co-occurrence clusters appeared to be linked to parvovirus B19, influenza, CMV and Epstein-Barr virus, according to a later analysis. An earlier analysis of approximately 600 of the donors showed that most TCR beta V segments appeared in productive rearrangements either about 87% or about 30% of the time, which broadly matched IMGT annotations. An association between a missense DCLRE1C variant and V-gene and J-gene trimming of TCR beta chains was found in a later genetic analysis and replicated in an independent cohort. The classifier was reported to diagnose cytomegalovirus status with high specificity and sensitivity in both the original cohort and the validation cohort. A group of highly shared sequence variants was considered likely to be a technical artifact of the sequencing pipeline. The study listed 164 TCR beta chains as associated with cytomegalovirus. In a later genetic analysis, fewer N-insertions in productive TCRs were reported among donors in an Asian-associated ancestry cluster than the approximately 630-donor mean. It was suggested by the authors that the approach could potentially be generalized to other disease states and immunological phenotypes. Linkage disequilibrium might explain the correlated functional status among segregating V segments, but an unknown experimental factor could not be ruled out.

Libraries came from the immunoSEQ multiplex PCR assay. A mixture of 60 forward primers for TCR Vbeta segments and 13 reverse primers for TCR Jbeta segments was used in the multiplex PCR. The CDR3 region of rearranged TCR beta genes was amplified from genomic DNA by a multiplex PCR assay. The amplified TCR beta libraries were sequenced on the Illumina HiSeq System as 87-base-pair reads. The original methods were these. A later analysis counted tens of millions of unique TCR beta chains across the 600 to 850 repertoires, and some 11 million of these chains were shared by at least two donors. Raw reads were error-corrected and collapsed into unique sequences by a nearest-neighbor algorithm in which closely related sequences were merged to remove PCR and sequencing errors. To assign V, D and J gene segments, CDR3 sequences were aligned to IMGT reference sequences. For a sequence to be retained, at least a six-nucleotide match to both a V gene segment and a J gene segment was required. Rearrangements were classified as productive when the CDR3 lacked stop codons and remained in frame with V and J, and all other rearrangements were classified as non-productive. CDR3 was defined according to IMGT convention as the region running from the second conserved V-encoded cysteine to the conserved J-encoded phenylalanine. In an earlier analysis of roughly 610 of the donors, sequences lacking an unambiguous match to a single V gene segment were excluded. In an earlier analysis of 587 of the donors, a V segment was called functional when productive rearrangements were above 56.7%, and segregating when the standard deviation between donors exceeded 5%. A statistical classification framework was built to diagnose cytomegalovirus status from the catalog of TCR beta chain sequences. A later analysis assigned V and J genes by comparing TCR nucleotide sequences with IMGT/GENE-DB human TR gene sequences. Using the TCRdist pipeline, a later analysis assigned CDR3 sequences along with most-parsimonious VDJ recombination scenarios. In a later analysis, each TCR beta chain was defined by its CDR3 amino acid sequence together with its V-gene family, and reads without a unique V-gene family were excluded. In a later analysis, several hundred highly shared, low-generation-probability nucleotide sequences were removed to address suspected cross-contamination and a sequencing artifact. In a later analysis, a clonal expansion index was calculated for each public chain from normalized within-repertoire ranks of inferred template counts. In a later analysis, generation probabilities were computed with a VDJ recombination model fitted to out-of-frame rearrangements, and the resulting probabilities were checked against IGoR. In a later analysis, hypergeometric tests were used to score TCR-TCR, TCR-HLA and TCR-CMV co-occurrence, with a repertoire-size bias correction applied to TCR pairs. A later analysis estimated false discovery rates by permuting HLA or CMV assignments 20 times. In a later analysis, co-occurring TCRs were grouped using DBSCAN, and TCRdist sequence similarity was added for clustering within HLA-allele-positive subsets. Co-occurrence clustering excluded repertoires with fewer than 30,000 or more than 120,000 public chains, plus five with anomalous nucleotide sharing. Entries here come from immuneACCESS through TCRdb and include only in-frame sequences with V and J called. Some clones fail to appear in such tables; in the studies checked, an unresolved V gene covers under half of the shortfall, and the cause of the remainder is unknown. That table furnishes V, J and clone size, whereas the DNA furnished D and trimming. For this sample there are about 100,000 clones; under 85% appear just once. The ten most abundant clones make up roughly 4% of the sample.

V loses 0 bases of germline sequence and J loses 5 bases, and the interval between the two ends is 4 bases. The CDR3 holds 12 amino acids from the cysteine to the phenylalanine. The only DNA kept is the CDR3, 36 bases in frame from the first base. From the germline V gene, CDR1 is MNHEY and CDR2 is SVGAGI. In total, over 600 healthy bone marrow donors made up the cohort. At the time of sampling, every cohort member was nominally healthy, though immune exposures that went unrecorded were likely present. The donor was CMV seronegative and belonged to the group of 352 seronegative cohort members. A peripheral blood sample was provided by each donor, and peripheral blood mononuclear cells were used for TCR beta sequencing. Genomic DNA was extracted from the blood cell samples with the Qiagen DNeasy Blood Extraction Kit. The table lists this clone with a few counts. Its binding antigen is unknown. Base quality data are lacking; no much larger clone is found one base away.

The source material was PBMCs. The V gene is TRBV6-5 and the J gene is TRBJ2-5; a confident D gene designation cannot be given. The sequence was obtained from a man aged 35-49 years in good health and CMV-seronegative. The CDR3 in this case is CASSYSSETQYF. The nucleotides are TGTGCCAGCAGTTACTCGAGTGAGACCCAGTACTTC.